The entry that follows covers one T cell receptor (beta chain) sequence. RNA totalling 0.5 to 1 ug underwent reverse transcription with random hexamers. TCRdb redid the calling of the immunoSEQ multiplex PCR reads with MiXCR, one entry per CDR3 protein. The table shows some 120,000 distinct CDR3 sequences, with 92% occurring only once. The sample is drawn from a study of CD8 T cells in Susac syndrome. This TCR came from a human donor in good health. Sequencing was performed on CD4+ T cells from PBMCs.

CDR3 bases: TGCAGTGCTAGAGATTCGTGGGGGAGCGCTGGGTATGGCTACACCTTC. It codes for CSARDSWGSAGYGYTF. The J gene is TRBJ1-2, the V gene TRBV20-1, with D possibly being TRBD1 (5 bases). V lost 0 bases to trimming and J lost 5 bases, with 19 bases between them. The CDR3 length is 16 residues. The germline V gene has CDR1 DFQATT and CDR2 SNEGSKA (reference sequence).